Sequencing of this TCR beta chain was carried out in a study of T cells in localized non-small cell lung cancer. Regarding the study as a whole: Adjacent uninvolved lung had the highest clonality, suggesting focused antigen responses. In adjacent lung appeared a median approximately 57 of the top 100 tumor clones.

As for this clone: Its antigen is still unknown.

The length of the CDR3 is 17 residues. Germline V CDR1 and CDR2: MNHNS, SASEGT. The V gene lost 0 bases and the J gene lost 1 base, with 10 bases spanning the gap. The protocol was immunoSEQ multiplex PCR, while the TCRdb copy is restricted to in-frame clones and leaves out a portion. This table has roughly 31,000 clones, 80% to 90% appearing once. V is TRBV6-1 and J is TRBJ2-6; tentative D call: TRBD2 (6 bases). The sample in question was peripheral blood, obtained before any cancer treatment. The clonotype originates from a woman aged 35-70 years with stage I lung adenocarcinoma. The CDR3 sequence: CASSEAIGGSGANVLTF. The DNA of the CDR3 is TGTGCCAGCAGTGAAGCAATTGGGGGGTCTGGGGCCAACGTCCTGACTTTC.